This entry lists 6 T cell receptor beta chains sequenced from one sample in a study of T-cell reconstitution after alpha-beta-depleted transplantation in children. Molecular barcoding with unique molecular identifiers was used for the TCRbeta library. TCRdb processed the PCR reads anew with MiXCR; each CDR3 protein has one entry. The table shows 200,000 to 250,000 distinct CDR3 sequences, with more than 20% occurring only once. The starting material was PBMCs, mostly from graft donor cells, obtained 360 days after TCRalphabeta/CD19-depleted stem cell transplant. These receptors originate from a female patient between 2 and 15 years old who had a stem cell transplant for congenital amegakaryocytic thrombocytopenia, so the T cells may come from the graft donor.

In this sample, this clonotype turned up a few times. This chain uses TRBV6-2 or TRBV6-3 with TRBJ2-7; D gene unclear. This CDR3 region has 12 residues. Trimming stripped 6 bases from V and 5 bases from J, with 11 bases between. Germline V gene lookup returns CDR1 MNHEY and CDR2 SVGEGT. The CDR3 DNA reads as TGTGCCAGCAGGACAATGCCCCACGAGCAGTACTTC. Protein: CASRTMPHEQYF.

This rearrangement joins TRBV4-1 to TRBJ1-2; TRBD1 matches at 9 bases. CDR1 MGHRA and CDR2 YSYEKL come from the germline V gene. V lost 4 bases, J lost 5 bases, and 11 bases stayed unmatched. The CDR3 loop spans 16 amino acids. DNA for the CDR3: TGCGCCAGCAGCCCACTTTGGACAGGGGACCTGTATGGCTACACCTTC. It is translated as CASSPLWTGDLYGYTF.

This chain connects TRBV20-1 to TRBJ1-2, with D tentatively TRBD1 (6 bases). V lost 4 bases and J lost 0, with 24 bases in between. Germline lookup yields CDR1 DFQATT and CDR2 SNEGSKA (reference sequence). CDR3 length: 18 residues. The CDR3 region is CSATTKGGARRANYGYTF. The CDR3 nucleotides are TGCAGTGCTACCACTAAGGGGGGGGCCCGAAGAGCTAACTATGGCTACACCTTC.

The gene calls are TRBV12-3 or TRBV12-4 and TRBJ2-7; 7 bases are shared with TRBD1. There are 13 residues in the CDR3. V was clipped by 5 bases and J by 5 bases; unmatched bases: 6. The CDR3 is CASSQTGLDEQYF. CDR3 DNA sequence: TGTGCCAGCAGTCAGACAGGGTTAGACGAGCAGTACTTC.

As regards this clonotype: With a much larger clone just one base away, this may be a read error. The chain recombines TRBV7-8 with TRBJ2-7, with TRBD1 identical over 10 bases. From germline, CDR1 is SGHVS and CDR2 FQNEAQ. V lost 4 bases, J lost 5 bases, and 8 bases stayed unmatched. CDR3 length: 15 residues. This chain's CDR3 is CASSSIGTGDNEQYF. CDR3 nucleotides: TGTGCCAGCAGCTCTATTGGGACAGGGGATAACGAGCAGTACTTC.

The CDR3 region is CASSQDPGAGLEQYF. The CDR3 nucleotides read TGTGCCAGCAGCCAAGACCCCGGGGCGGGTTTGGAGCAGTACTTC. The chain recombines TRBV4-2 with TRBJ2-7; D possibly uses TRBD1 or TRBD2 (5 bases each). The V and J ends lost 0 bases and 7 bases respectively, with 16 bases between them. Germline V gives CDR1 LGHNA, CDR2 YNFKEQ. This CDR3 comprises 15 residues.